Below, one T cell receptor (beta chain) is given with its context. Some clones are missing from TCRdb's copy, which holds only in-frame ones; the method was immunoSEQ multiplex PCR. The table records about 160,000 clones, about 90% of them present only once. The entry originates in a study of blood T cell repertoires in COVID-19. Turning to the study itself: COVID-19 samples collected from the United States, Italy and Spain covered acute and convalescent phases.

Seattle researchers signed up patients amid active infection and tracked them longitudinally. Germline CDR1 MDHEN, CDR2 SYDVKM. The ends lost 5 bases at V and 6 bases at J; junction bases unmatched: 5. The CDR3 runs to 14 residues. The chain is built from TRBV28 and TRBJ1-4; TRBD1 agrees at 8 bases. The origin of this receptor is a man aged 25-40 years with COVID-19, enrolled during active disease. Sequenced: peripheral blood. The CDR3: CASSPGQGYEKLFF. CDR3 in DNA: TGTGCCAGCAGTCCTGGACAGGGTTATGAAAAACTGTTTTTT.